The clone carrying this TCR beta chain was seen only a few times. Its antigen is unknown. TCRdb fed the reads into MiXCR, producing one record per CDR3 protein. The repertoire holds fewer than 300,000 distinct CDR3 sequences, with about a quarter as singletons. This entry is derived from a study of T cell repertoires in cytomegalovirus infection. On the study more broadly: A matching HLA type, together with CMV infection, was signaled by public TCR beta signatures.

Germline CDR1 and CDR2: SNHLY and FYNNEI. Trimming stripped 1 base from V and 3 bases from J, with 6 bases between. This CDR3 is built from 14 residues. Study-wide findings and caveats: In two of eight donors, the top clonotype was HLA-C-restricted CMV-specific. CMV carriers with the relevant HLA were identified by cumulative public TCR beta family frequency.

The chain recombines TRBV2 with TRBJ2-2, with D uncertain. The specimen sequenced was PBMCs. This clonotype was sampled from a human donor in good health (CMV status not recorded). Some clones in this sample may be carry-over from other donors' samples. The CDR3 protein is CASSEVQYTGELFF. The CDR3 DNA follows: TGTGCCAGCAGTGAAGTTCAGTACACCGGGGAGCTGTTTTTT.